Shown below are 20 T cell receptor beta chains from a single sample sequenced in a study of shared clonotypes between healthy human individuals. Measured with immunoSEQ multiplex PCR; TCRdb has only the in-frame clones, and not every one. Among around 2.1 million clones listed, about 93% were seen once. It was CD45RO-negative cells, positively selected for CCR7, that made up naive CD8 cells, with terminally differentiated effector memory CD45RA+ cells excluded. The material sequenced was naive CD8+ T cells from PBMCs. The receptors shown here come from a man aged 18 to 30 in good health. Some clones in this sample may be carry-over from other donors' samples.

This clone was found once. This chain joins TRBV6-5 and TRBJ2-7; TRBD2 is a possible D gene (6 bases). This CDR3 contains 14 residues. Germline lookup yields CDR1 MNHEY and CDR2 SVGAGI. Trimming pared 0 bases from V and 5 bases from J, leaving 11 bases between. CDR3 coding DNA: TGTGCCAGCAGTTACTCCAGGGAGGCCCACGAGCAGTACTTC. It specifies CASSYSREAHEQYF.

This rearrangement joins TRBV11-2 to TRBJ1-4, with 9 bases matching TRBD1. Germline CDR1 reads SGHAT; CDR2 reads FQNNGV. This CDR3 has 15 residues. The V segment lost 5 bases and the J segment 5 bases; nucleotides outside the gene matches: 6. CDR3 sequence reads: CASSPGQGINEKLFF. CDR3 DNA: TGTGCCAGCAGCCCCGGACAGGGGATAAATGAAAAACTGTTTTTT.

The chain carries TRBV19 and TRBJ2-7; TRBD2 might be the D (5 bases). V gave up 1 base and J gave up 5 bases, with 15 bases separating them. The V gene's germline CDR1 is LNHDA and CDR2 SQIVND (reference sequence). The length of the CDR3 is 15 residues. The CDR3: CASSIGGSVKDEQYF. The CDR3 nucleotides read TGTGCCAGTAGTATAGGAGGTAGCGTGAAGGACGAGCAGTACTTC.

J is TRBJ2-3 and V is TRBV5-1; no clear D. The CDR3 runs to 15 residues. V shed 1 base and J shed 4 bases, with 13 bases lying between them. In germline, CDR1 is SGHRS, CDR2 YFSETQ. For the CDR3, the DNA is TGCGCCAGCAGCTTGAATCTGGGGAACGCAGATACGCAGTATTTT. As protein: CASSLNLGNADTQYF.

The CDR3 DNA reads TGTGCCAGCTCGGATTGGGAGCGCAACCAAGAGACCCAGTACTTC. Translation gives CASSDWERNQETQYF. V and J are TRBV7-9 and TRBJ2-5; D is perhaps TRBD2 (5 bases). The CDR3 sequence is 15 residues long. Germline assignment: CDR1 SEHNR and CDR2 FQNEAQ (reference sequence). Trimming stripped 8 bases from V and 0 bases from J, with 16 bases between.

To note about this clone: The same CDR3 can be traced to other DNA sequences in this sample. CDR3 loop: CASSLVSGADTQYF. The CDR3 coding sequence is TGTGCCAGCAGCTTAGTTTCAGGGGCAGATACGCAGTATTTT. V usage is TRBV11-2 and J usage is TRBJ2-3, with a weak D call TRBD1 (6 bases). The CDR3 is made up of 14 amino acids. Germline-derived CDR1 and CDR2 are SGHAT and FQNNGV. The V end lost 1 base, the J end lost 4 bases, and 9 bases lay between the germline ends.

The chain uses TRBV6-5 and TRBJ2-3; D could derive from TRBD1 or TRBD2 (6 bases each). The V gene lost 6 bases and the J gene lost 9 bases, with 16 bases spanning the gap. This CDR3 has 13 amino acids. Germline CDR1 is MNHEY and CDR2 is SVGAGI. CDR3 sequence: CASRGGWGPTQYF. Written as DNA, the CDR3 is TGTGCCAGCAGAGGGGGGTGGGGACCGACGCAGTATTTT.

This rearrangement joins TRBV27 to TRBJ2-2, with TRBD2 matching 7 bases. The CDR3 totals 12 residues. The trim removed 8 bases at V and 7 bases at J, leaving 4 bases unmatched. From germline, CDR1 is MNHEY and CDR2 SMNVEV (reference sequence). CDR3 sequence (DNA): TGTGCCAGCGCGGGAGCCCTCGGGGAGCTGTTTTTT. Amino acids: CASAGALGELFF.

This clone was seen just once. The V and J genes are TRBV29-1 and TRBJ1-4, with TRBD1 identical over 7 bases. Germline values: CDR1 SQVTM, CDR2 ANQGSEA. Trimming removed 7 bases from V and 6 bases from J; junction bases left unmatched: 8. The CDR3 spans 13 residues. Here the CDR3 DNA reads TGCAGCGCCGCCGACAGGGCGGATGAAAAACTGTTTTTT. It is translated as CSAADRADEKLFF.

The chain links TRBV19 to TRBJ1-5; 12 positions match TRBD1. The CDR3 covers 18 residues. The ends lost 6 bases at V and 4 bases at J; junction bases unmatched: 13. CDR1 and CDR2 from the germline V gene are LNHDA and SQIVND (reference sequence). CDR3 sequence (DNA): TGTGCCAGTAGGACCGGGACAGGGGGCATGGCAAGAAATCAGCCCCAGCATTTT. Its translation is CASRTGTGGMARNQPQHF.

This rearrangement joins TRBV7-8 to TRBJ2-7, with D uncertain. The CDR3 spans 13 residues. With 3 bases removed from V and 5 bases from J, the gap between germline ends came to 11 bases. Germline V gives CDR1 SGHVS, CDR2 FQNEAQ. The CDR3 bases are TGTGCCAGCAGCTTCGCTTTGTTTGACGAGCAGTACTTC. Amino acids: CASSFALFDEQYF.

CDR3 sequence (DNA): TGTGCCAGCAGCTTAAGTGGGGGAGAGACCCAGTACTTC. Protein product: CASSLSGGETQYF. This sequence joins TRBV7-7 and TRBJ2-5; D possibly uses TRBD1 or TRBD2 (5 bases each). The V gene's germline CDR1 is SSHAT and CDR2 FNYEAQ (reference sequence). The CDR3 consists of 13 residues. Trimming took 2 bases from V and 4 from J, leaving 8 bases between them.

The J gene is TRBJ2-7, the V gene TRBV18; 7 nucleotides agree with TRBD1. The CDR3 totals 17 residues. Germline V CDR1 and CDR2: KGHSH, LQKENI. The V segment lost 4 bases and the J segment 0 bases; nucleotides outside the gene matches: 12. CDR3 amino acids: CASSLTLPRDSSYEQYF. The CDR3 coding sequence is TGTGCCAGCTCACTAACACTACCCCGGGACAGCTCCTACGAGCAGTACTTC.

The CDR3 DNA reads as TGTGCCAGCAGCTTAAACCCAGGCTACGAGCAGTACTTC. This gives the protein CASSLNPGYEQYF. The V gene is TRBV5-8, the J gene TRBJ2-7; D not resolved. This CDR3 has 13 amino acids. Trimming took 2 bases from V and 3 from J, leaving 9 bases between them. Germline CDR1 is SGHTS and CDR2 is YDEGEE.

The genes are TRBV2 and TRBJ1-2, with D maybe TRBD1 (5 bases). CDR1 is SNHLY and CDR2 is FYNNEI in the germline V gene. Trimming took 6 bases from V and 4 from J, leaving 15 bases between them. This CDR3 contains 14 residues. This chain's CDR3 is CASRDRDGVYGYTF. Written as DNA, the CDR3 is TGTGCCAGCAGGGATAGGGACGGCGTCTATGGCTACACCTTC.

The chain employs TRBV19 and TRBJ2-7; TRBD2 is a possible D gene (6 bases). Trimming pared 8 bases from V and 2 bases from J, leaving 16 bases between. CDR1 is LNHDA and CDR2 is SQIVND in the germline V gene (reference sequence). This CDR3 contains 14 residues. CDR3 sequence: CASGTGLMTYEQYF. The CDR3 DNA reads as TGTGCCAGTGGAACGGGACTTATGACCTACGAGCAGTACTTC.

The genes are TRBV7-9 and TRBJ2-7, with no clear D. This CDR3 has 13 residues. Germline V lookup: CDR1 SEHNR, CDR2 FQNEAQ (reference sequence). The V gene lost 2 bases and the J gene lost 4 bases, with 9 bases spanning the gap. The chain's CDR3 is CASSLNPLYEQYF. Here the CDR3 DNA reads TGTGCCAGCAGCTTAAACCCGCTATACGAGCAGTACTTC.

Comments on this clone: Other DNA sequences of this sample code for an identical CDR3. The chain combines TRBV27 with TRBJ1-1; the D is unclear. V gave up 0 bases and J gave up 3 bases, with 8 bases separating them. Looked up from germline, CDR1 is MNHEY and CDR2 is SMNVEV (reference sequence). This CDR3 is built from 14 residues. The CDR3 protein is CASSLSTGYTEAFF. The DNA for the CDR3 is TGTGCCAGCAGTTTATCCACGGGGTACACTGAAGCTTTCTTT.

This rearrangement joins TRBV4-2 to TRBJ2-2; D may be TRBD2 (5 bases). Germline V gene data show CDR1 as LGHNA and CDR2 as YNFKEQ. The germline V and J ends were trimmed by 5 bases and 0 bases, with 13 bases remaining between them. The CDR3 is 16 amino acids. CDR3 in amino acids: CASSAHEGSNTGELFF. As DNA, the CDR3 is TGTGCCAGCAGCGCCCATGAGGGTTCGAACACCGGGGAGCTGTTTTTT.

The J gene is TRBJ2-2, the V gene TRBV27; no definite D call. CDR1 is MNHEY, CDR2 SMNVEV, per germline (reference sequence). V lost 5 bases, J lost 7 bases, and 8 bases lay in between. CDR3 length: 12 amino acids. CDR3 DNA: TGTGCCAGCAGTCCCCTTTTCGGGGAGCTGTTTTTT. Protein sequence: CASSPLFGELFF.